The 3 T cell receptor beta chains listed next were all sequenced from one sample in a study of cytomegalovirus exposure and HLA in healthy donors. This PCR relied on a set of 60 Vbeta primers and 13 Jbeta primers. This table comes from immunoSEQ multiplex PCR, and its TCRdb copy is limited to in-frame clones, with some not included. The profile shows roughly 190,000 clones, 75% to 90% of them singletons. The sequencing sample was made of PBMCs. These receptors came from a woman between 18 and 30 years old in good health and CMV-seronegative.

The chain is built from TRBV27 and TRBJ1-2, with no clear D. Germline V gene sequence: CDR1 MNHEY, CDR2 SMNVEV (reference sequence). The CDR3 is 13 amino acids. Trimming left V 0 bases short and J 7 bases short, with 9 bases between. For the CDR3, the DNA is TGTGCCAGCAGTTTATCAGACAAAGTTGGCTACACCTTC. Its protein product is CASSLSDKVGYTF.

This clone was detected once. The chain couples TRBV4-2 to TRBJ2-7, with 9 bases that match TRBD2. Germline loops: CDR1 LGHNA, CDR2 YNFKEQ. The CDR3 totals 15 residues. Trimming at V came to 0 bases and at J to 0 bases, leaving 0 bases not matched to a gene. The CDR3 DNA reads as TGTGCCAGCAGCCAAGAGACTAGCGGCTCCTACGAGCAGTACTTC. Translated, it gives CASSQETSGSYEQYF.

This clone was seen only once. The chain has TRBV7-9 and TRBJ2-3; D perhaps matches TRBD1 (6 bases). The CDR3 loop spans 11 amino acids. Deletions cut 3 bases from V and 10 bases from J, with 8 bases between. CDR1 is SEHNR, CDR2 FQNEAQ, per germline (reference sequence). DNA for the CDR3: TGTGCCAGCAGCTTCGAGGGGGCGCAGTATTTT. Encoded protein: CASSFEGAQYF. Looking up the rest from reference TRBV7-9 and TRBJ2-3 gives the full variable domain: DTGVSQNPRHKITKRGQNVTFRCDPISEHNRLYWYRQTLGQGPEFLTYFQNEAQLEKSRLLSDRFSAERPKGSFSTLEIQRTEQGDSAMYLCASSFEGAQYFGPGTRLTVL.